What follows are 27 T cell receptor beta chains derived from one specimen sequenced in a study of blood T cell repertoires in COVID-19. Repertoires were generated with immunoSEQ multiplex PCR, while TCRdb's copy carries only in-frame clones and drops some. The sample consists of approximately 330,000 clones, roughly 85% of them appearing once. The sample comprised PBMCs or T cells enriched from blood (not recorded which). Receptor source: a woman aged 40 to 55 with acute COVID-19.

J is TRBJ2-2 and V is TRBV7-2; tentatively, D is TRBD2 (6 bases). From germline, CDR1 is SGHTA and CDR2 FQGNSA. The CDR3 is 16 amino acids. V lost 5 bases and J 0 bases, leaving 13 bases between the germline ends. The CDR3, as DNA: TGTGCCAGCAGCCTATGGGGCGGGACGAACACCGGGGAGCTGTTTTTT. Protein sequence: CASSLWGGTNTGELFF.

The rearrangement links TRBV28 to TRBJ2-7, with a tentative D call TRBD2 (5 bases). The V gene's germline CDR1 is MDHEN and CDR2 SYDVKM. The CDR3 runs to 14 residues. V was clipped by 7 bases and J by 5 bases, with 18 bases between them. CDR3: CASTEGGPNHEQYF. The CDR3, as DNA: TGTGCCAGCACCGAGGGTGGCCCCAACCACGAGCAGTACTTC.

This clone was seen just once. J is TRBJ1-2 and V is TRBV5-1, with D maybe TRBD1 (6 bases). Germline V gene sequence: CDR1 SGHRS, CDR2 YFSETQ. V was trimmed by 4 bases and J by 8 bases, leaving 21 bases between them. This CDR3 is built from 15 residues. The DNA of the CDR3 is TGCGCCAGCAGCGTCCTCTCAGGGGTCGAGGGGGGCTACACCTTC. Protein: CASSVLSGVEGGYTF.

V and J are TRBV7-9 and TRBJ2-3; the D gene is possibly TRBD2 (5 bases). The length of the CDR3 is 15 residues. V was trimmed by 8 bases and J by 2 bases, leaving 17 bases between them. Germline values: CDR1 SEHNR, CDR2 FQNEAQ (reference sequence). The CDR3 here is CASRSGAKVTDTQYF. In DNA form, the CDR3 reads TGTGCCAGCCGAAGCGGAGCGAAGGTCACAGATACGCAGTATTTT.

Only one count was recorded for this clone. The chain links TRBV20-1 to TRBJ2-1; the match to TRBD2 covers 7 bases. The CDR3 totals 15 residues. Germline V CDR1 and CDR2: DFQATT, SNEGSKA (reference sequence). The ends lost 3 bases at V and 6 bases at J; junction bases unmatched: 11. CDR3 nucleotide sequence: TGCAGTGCTAGTACCGGGACTATACCTCTCAATGAGCAGTTCTTC. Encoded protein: CSASTGTIPLNEQFF.

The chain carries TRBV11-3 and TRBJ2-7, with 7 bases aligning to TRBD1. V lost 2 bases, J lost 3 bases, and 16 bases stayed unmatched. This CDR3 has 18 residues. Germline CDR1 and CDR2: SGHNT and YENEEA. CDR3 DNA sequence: TGTGCCAGCAGCTTACGTAGCCACGGGACAGTATGGCGCTACGAGCAGTACTTC. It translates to CASSLRSHGTVWRYEQYF.

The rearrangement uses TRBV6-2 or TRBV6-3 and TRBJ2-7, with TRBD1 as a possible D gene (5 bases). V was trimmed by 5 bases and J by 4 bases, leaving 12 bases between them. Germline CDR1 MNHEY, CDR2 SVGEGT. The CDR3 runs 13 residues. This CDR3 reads CASSSHQGYEQYF. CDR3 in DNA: TGTGCCAGCAGTAGTCATCAGGGTTACGAGCAGTACTTC.

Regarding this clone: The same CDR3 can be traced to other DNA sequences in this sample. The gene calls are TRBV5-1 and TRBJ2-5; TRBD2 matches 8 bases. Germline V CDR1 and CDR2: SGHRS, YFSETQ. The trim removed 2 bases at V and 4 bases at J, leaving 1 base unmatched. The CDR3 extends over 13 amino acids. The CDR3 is CASSLAGVETQYF. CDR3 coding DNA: TGCGCCAGCAGCTTAGCGGGAGTAGAGACCCAGTACTTC. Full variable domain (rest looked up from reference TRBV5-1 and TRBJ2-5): KAGVTQTPRYLIKTRGQQVTLSCSPISGHRSVSWYQQTPGQGLQFLFEYFSETQRNKGNFPGRFSGRQFSNSRSEMNVSTLELGDSALYLCASSLAGVETQYFGPGTRLLVL.

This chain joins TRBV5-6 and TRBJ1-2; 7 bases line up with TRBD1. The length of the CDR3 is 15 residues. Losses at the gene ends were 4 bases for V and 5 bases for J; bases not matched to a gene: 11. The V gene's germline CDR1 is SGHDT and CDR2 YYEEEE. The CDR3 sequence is CASSPATGPGYGYTF. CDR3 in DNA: TGTGCCAGCAGCCCCGCGACAGGGCCCGGGTATGGCTACACCTTC.

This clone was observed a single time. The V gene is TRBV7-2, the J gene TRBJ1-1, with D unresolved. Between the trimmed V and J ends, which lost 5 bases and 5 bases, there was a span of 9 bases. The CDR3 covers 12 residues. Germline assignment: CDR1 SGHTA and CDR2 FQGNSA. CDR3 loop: CASSLRLTEAFF. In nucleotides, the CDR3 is TGTGCCAGCAGCCTCCGGTTAACTGAAGCTTTCTTT.

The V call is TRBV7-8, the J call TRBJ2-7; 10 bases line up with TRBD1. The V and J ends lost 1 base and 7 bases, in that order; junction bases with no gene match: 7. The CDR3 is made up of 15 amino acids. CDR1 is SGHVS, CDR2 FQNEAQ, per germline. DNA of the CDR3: TGTGCCAGCAGCTTAGGACAGGGGGCCCCCTGGGAGCAGTACTTC. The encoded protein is CASSLGQGAPWEQYF.

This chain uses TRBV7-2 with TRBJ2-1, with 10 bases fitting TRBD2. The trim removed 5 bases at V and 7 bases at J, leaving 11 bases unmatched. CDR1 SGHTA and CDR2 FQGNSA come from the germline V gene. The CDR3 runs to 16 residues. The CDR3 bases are TGTGCCAGCAGCCTGGAAGGGCTAGCGGGAGCAAATGAGCAGTTCTTC. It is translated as CASSLEGLAGANEQFF. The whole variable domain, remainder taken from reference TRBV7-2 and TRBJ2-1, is GAGVSQSPSNKVTEKGKDVELRCDPISGHTALYWYRQSLGQGLEFLIYFQGNSAPDKSGLPSDRFSAERTGGSVSTLTIQRTQQEDSAVYLCASSLEGLAGANEQFFGPGTRLTVL.

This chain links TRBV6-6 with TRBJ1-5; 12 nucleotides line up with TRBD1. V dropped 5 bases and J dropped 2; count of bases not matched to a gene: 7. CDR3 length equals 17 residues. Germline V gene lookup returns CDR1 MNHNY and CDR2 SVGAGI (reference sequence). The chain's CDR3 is CASSRSGTGGGNQPQHF. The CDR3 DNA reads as TGTGCCAGCAGTCGTTCCGGGACAGGGGGCGGCAATCAGCCCCAGCATTTT.

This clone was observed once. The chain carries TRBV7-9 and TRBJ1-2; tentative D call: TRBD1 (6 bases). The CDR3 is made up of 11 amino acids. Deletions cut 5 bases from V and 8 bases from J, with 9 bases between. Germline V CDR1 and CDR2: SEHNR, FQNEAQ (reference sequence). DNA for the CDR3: TGTGCCAGCAGCCTACAGGGAGGCTACACCTTC. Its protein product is CASSLQGGYTF.

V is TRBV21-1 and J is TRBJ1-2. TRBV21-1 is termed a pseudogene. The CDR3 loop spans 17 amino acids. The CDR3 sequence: CASSPPQEEGITYGYTF. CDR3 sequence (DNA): TGTGCCAGCAGCCCCCCCCAAGAGGAGGGGATTACCTATGGCTACACCTTC.

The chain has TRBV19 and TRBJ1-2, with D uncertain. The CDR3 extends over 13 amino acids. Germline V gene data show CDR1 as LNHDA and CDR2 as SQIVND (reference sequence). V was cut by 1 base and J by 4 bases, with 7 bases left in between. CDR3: CASSIGRLYGYTF. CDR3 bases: TGTGCCAGTAGTATAGGGCGGCTCTATGGCTACACCTTC.

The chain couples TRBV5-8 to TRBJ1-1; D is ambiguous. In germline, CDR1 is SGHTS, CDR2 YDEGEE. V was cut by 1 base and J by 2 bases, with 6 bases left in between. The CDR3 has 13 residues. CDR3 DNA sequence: TGTGCCAGCAGCTTGAAAGCAAACACTGAAGCTTTCTTT. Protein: CASSLKANTEAFF. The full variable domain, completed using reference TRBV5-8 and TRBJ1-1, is EAGVTQSPTHLIKTRGQQATLRCSPISGHTSVYWYQQALGLGLQFLLWYDEGEERNRGNFPPRFSGRQFPNYSSELNVNALELEDSALYLCASSLKANTEAFFGQGTRLTVV.

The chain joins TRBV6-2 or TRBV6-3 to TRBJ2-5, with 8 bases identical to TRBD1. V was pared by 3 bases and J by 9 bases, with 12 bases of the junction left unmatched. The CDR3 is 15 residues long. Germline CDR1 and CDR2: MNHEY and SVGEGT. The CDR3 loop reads CASSYTGGTHTPQYF. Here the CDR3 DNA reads TGTGCCAGCAGTTATACAGGGGGGACCCACACCCCCCAGTACTTC.

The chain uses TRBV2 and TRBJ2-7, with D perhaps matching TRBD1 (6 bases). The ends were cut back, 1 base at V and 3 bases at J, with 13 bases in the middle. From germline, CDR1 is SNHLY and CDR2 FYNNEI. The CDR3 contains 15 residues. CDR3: CASSEGGQGDYEQYF. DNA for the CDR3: TGTGCCAGCAGTGAAGGGGGACAAGGAGACTACGAGCAGTACTTC.

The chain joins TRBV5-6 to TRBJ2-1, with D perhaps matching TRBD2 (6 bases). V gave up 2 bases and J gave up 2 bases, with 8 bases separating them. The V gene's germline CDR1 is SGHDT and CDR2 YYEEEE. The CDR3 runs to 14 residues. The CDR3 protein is CASSFWTTYNEQFF. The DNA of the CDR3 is TGTGCCAGCAGCTTTTGGACTACCTACAATGAGCAGTTCTTC.

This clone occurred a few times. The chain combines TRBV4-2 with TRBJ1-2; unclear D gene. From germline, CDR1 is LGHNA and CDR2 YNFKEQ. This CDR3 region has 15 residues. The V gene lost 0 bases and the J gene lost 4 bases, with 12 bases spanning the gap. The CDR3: CASSQDQTSLYGYTF. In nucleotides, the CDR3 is TGTGCCAGCAGCCAAGATCAGACTTCCCTCTATGGCTACACCTTC.

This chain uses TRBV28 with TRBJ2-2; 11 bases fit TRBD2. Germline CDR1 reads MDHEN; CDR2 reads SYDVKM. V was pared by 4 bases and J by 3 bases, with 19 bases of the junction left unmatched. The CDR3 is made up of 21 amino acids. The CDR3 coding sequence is TGTGCCAGCAGTTCCATCCCGTCTAGCGGGAGGCCCCCGTCGGACACCGGGGAGCTGTTTTTT. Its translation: CASSSIPSSGRPPSDTGELFF.

CDR3 coding DNA: TGTGCCAGCAGACCGATAGCGGGACCGAACACCGGGGAGCTGTTTTTT. It specifies CASRPIAGPNTGELFF. V and J are TRBV7-2 and TRBJ2-2; 8 bases are shared with TRBD2. There are 16 residues in the CDR3. Germline V CDR1 and CDR2: SGHTA, FQGNSA. V lost 6 bases to trimming and J lost 0 bases; unmatched junction nucleotides: 6.

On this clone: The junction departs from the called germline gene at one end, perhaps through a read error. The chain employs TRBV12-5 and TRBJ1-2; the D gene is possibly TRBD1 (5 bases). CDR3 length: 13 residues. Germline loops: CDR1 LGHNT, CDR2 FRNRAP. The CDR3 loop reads CASGLHITQGLLF. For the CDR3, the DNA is TGTGCTAGTGGTTTGCATATAACCCAGGGACTCCTCTTC.

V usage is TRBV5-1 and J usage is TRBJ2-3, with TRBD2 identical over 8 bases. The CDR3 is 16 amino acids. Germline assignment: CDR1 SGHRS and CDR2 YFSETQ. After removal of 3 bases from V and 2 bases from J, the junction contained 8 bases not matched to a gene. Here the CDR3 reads CASSSLAGRVTDTQYF. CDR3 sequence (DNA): TGCGCCAGCAGCTCCTTAGCGGGACGGGTCACAGATACGCAGTATTTT.

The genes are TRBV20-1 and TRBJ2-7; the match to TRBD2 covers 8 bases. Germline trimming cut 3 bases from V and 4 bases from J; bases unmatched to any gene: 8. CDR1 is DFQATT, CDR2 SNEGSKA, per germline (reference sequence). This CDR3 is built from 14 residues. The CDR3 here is CSASPAGLGYEQYF. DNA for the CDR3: TGCAGTGCTAGTCCAGCGGGACTAGGGTACGAGCAGTACTTC.

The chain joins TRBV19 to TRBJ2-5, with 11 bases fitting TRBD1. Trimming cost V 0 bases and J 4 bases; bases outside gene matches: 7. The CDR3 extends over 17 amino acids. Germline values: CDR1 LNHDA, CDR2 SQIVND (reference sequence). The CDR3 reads CASSIEYLGTGGETQYF. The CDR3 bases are TGTGCCAGTAGTATAGAGTATCTCGGGACAGGGGGAGAGACCCAGTACTTC.